This T cell receptor (beta chain) was identified in a study of T-cell reconstitution after alpha-beta-depleted transplantation in children. Unique molecular identifiers were used in preparing the TCRbeta library. TCRdb used MiXCR to reprocess the PCR reads, holding one entry per CDR3 protein. The sample holds around 530,000 distinct CDR3 sequences, approximately 30% seen once. There are a few counts of this clonotype. The CDR3 runs 16 residues. V dropped 3 bases and J dropped 1 base, with 12 bases sitting between them. Germline loops: CDR1 SGHAT, CDR2 FQNNGV. This TCR was sampled from a human donor who donated a stem cell graft to a child with aplastic anemia. Sequencing used PBMCs from the stem cell graft donor, obtained from the stem cell graft. The V call is TRBV11-2, the J call TRBJ2-2; TRBD1 is a possible D gene (5 bases). CDR3 DNA: TGTGCCAGCAGCTTCCCGACAGACCAGAACACCGGGGAGCTGTTTTTT. This encodes CASSFPTDQNTGELFF.